The clone carrying this T cell receptor beta chain was seen only a few times. The antigen is not known. A second about 6 to 11 cycle PCR used barcoded and J-beta primers. Tags on each cDNA molecule came from a template-switch adaptor with 12 random nucleotides. In TCRdb, the 5' RACE reads were re-called with MiXCR into one record per CDR3 protein. The sample holds about 620,000 distinct CDR3 sequences, over 20% seen once. These data are taken from a study of blood T cells in healthy people across ages. Notes on the study in general: The study found more naive CD4+ cells and higher diversity in long-lived than aged donors. Donor CMV status was unknown, possibly confounding expanded clonotype changes.

Per germline, CDR1 SGHVS and CDR2 FNYEAQ. Trimming shortened V by 1 base and J by 9 bases, and 10 bases separated the two germline ends. The CDR3 loop spans 13 amino acids. This TCR came from a man aged 65 to 85 in good health. Material for sequencing was blood. J is TRBJ1-5 and V is TRBV7-6; the D is unclear. CDR3 amino acids: CASSLGEVGPQHF. The CDR3 bases are TGTGCCAGCAGCTTAGGCGAGGTTGGGCCCCAGCATTTT.